Detailed here is one T cell receptor (beta chain). Antigen specificity is unknown. Chemo-refractory metastatic non-small-cell lung cancer patients received focal radiation with ipilimumab CTLA-4 blockade. The sample originates from a study of radiotherapy plus CTLA-4 blockade in lung cancer. At the level of the study: The study recorded objective responses in approximately 19% of patients and disease control in roughly 34%. Findings and caveats of the study: After radiotherapy and ipilimumab, tumor-derived clones expanded in peripheral blood.

CDR1 is SGHRS and CDR2 is YFSETQ in the germline V gene. Trimming at V came to 4 bases and at J to 6 bases, leaving 3 bases not matched to a gene. This CDR3 contains 14 residues. TCRdb keeps only in-frame clones here, not all; method: immunoSEQ multiplex PCR. The sample shows 30,000 to 40,000 clones, roughly 70% of them seen only once. This material consisted of peripheral blood, taken from a patient treated with radiotherapy plus ipilimumab. This TCR was sampled from a human donor with non-small cell lung cancer whose response to radiotherapy plus ipilimumab could not be evaluated. The gene calls are TRBV5-1 and TRBJ2-3, with 12 bases identical to TRBD1. Here the CDR3 reads CASSGGQGADTQYF. CDR3 nucleotides: TGCGCCAGCAGCGGGGGACAGGGGGCTGATACGCAGTATTTT. Filled out from reference TRBV5-1 and TRBJ2-3, the complete variable domain reads KAGVTQTPRYLIKTRGQQVTLSCSPISGHRSVSWYQQTPGQGLQFLFEYFSETQRNKGNFPGRFSGRQFSNSRSEMNVSTLELGDSALYLCASSGGQGADTQYFGPGTRLTVL.